A selection of T cell receptor beta chains follows, all from one sample in a study of cytomegalovirus exposure and HLA in healthy donors. This table comes from immunoSEQ multiplex PCR, and its TCRdb copy is limited to in-frame clones, with some not included. The data contain some 57,000 clones, just under 75% of them singletons. The sample was PBMCs. The receptor set was obtained from a woman aged 25 to 39 in good health and CMV-seronegative. The CDR3 runs from the conserved cysteine through the conserved F or W. Each record gives: V gene, clone size, J gene, D gene, CDR3 protein, CDR3 DNA. D genes are given only for firm matches. Size is omitted from some rows. Given values are once, few, many or a class for expanded clones.

V: TRBV27
size: -
J: TRBJ2-7
D: -
CDR3: CASSGKDSYEQYF
DNA: TGTGCCAGCAGCGGGAAAGACTCCTACGAGCAGTACTTC

V: TRBV5-1
size: -
J: TRBJ2-7
D: -
CDR3: CASSLTAGGTPLYEQYF
DNA: TGCGCCAGCAGCTTGACGGCAGGGGGGACCCCCCTCTACGAGCAGTACTTC

V: TRBV7-9
size: -
J: TRBJ2-1
D: TRBD2
CDR3: CASSFIPGGNEQFF
DNA: TGTGCCAGCAGCTTCATCCCGGGGGGCAATGAGCAGTTCTTC

V: TRBV10-3
size: -
J: TRBJ1-1
D: -
CDR3: CAISESEGTEAFF
DNA: TGTGCCATCAGTGAGTCCGAGGGCACTGAAGCTTTCTTT

V: TRBV6-5
size: -
J: TRBJ1-2
D: TRBD1
CDR3: CASSEGTGDFGYTF
DNA: TGTGCCAGCAGTGAAGGGACAGGGGACTTTGGCTACACCTTC

V: TRBV29-1
size: -
J: TRBJ2-2
D: -
CDR3: CSVLRDTGELFF
DNA: TGCAGCGTTTTAAGAGACACCGGGGAGCTGTTTTTT

V: TRBV19
size: -
J: TRBJ1-2
D: TRBD1
CDR3: CASSISSVGQGATNYGYTF
DNA: TGTGCCAGTAGTATAAGCTCCGTGGGACAGGGAGCAACAAACTATGGCTACACCTTC

V: TRBV5-6
size: -
J: TRBJ2-7
D: TRBD1
CDR3: CASSWGQPYEQYF
DNA: TGTGCCAGCAGCTGGGGACAGCCATACGAGCAGTACTTC

V: TRBV30
size: -
J: TRBJ1-5
D: -
CDR3: CAWSGRANQPQHF
DNA: TGTGCCTGGAGTGGGAGGGCCAATCAGCCCCAGCATTTT

V: TRBV7-2
size: -
J: TRBJ1-1
D: -
CDR3: CASSLRGGPLNTEAFF
DNA: TGTGCCAGCAGCTTACGGGGGGGACCTCTGAACACTGAAGCTTTCTTT

V: TRBV30
size: -
J: TRBJ1-3
D: TRBD1
CDR3: CAQNRGSGNTIYF
DNA: TGTGCCCAGAACAGGGGCTCTGGAAACACCATATATTTT

V: TRBV5-1
size: few
J: TRBJ1-1
D: -
CDR3: CASSWGDNTEAFF
DNA: TGCGCCAGCAGCTGGGGGGATAACACTGAAGCTTTCTTT

V: TRBV5-1
size: -
J: TRBJ2-1
D: TRBD2
CDR3: CASSSGTSGSGRFF
DNA: TGCGCCAGCAGCTCCGGGACTAGCGGGAGTGGTAGGTTCTTC

V: TRBV6-5
size: -
J: TRBJ1-1
D: TRBD1
CDR3: CASSRDRGNAEAFF
DNA: TGTGCCAGCAGTCGGGACAGGGGAAACGCTGAAGCTTTCTTT

V: TRBV2
size: -
J: TRBJ1-4
D: TRBD1
CDR3: CASKLSPGTGFEKLFF
DNA: TGTGCCAGCAAATTAAGCCCCGGGACAGGGTTCGAAAAACTGTTTTTT

V: TRBV19
size: -
J: TRBJ2-3
D: -
CDR3: CASSIRLGHTTDTQYF
DNA: TGTGCCAGTAGTATCAGATTGGGACACACCACAGATACGCAGTATTTT

V: TRBV5-6
size: few
J: TRBJ2-7
D: -
CDR3: CASSLVSGNYEQYF
DNA: TGTGCCAGCAGCTTGGTTTCAGGGAACTACGAGCAGTACTTC

V: TRBV5-1
size: -
J: TRBJ2-2
D: -
CDR3: CASSSSTRYTGELFF
DNA: TGCGCCAGCAGCTCATCCACTAGGTACACCGGGGAGCTGTTTTTT

V: TRBV5-1
size: -
J: TRBJ2-3
D: TRBD1
CDR3: CASSVGQGLTDTQYF
DNA: TGCGCCAGCAGCGTGGGACAGGGGCTGACAGATACGCAGTATTTT

V: TRBV9
size: -
J: TRBJ2-3
D: -
CDR3: CASSQLRDFFLPDTQYF
DNA: TGTGCCAGCAGCCAACTTAGGGACTTCTTTTTACCAGATACGCAGTATTTT

V: TRBV19
size: -
J: TRBJ2-1
D: -
CDR3: CASSMRGGYNEQFF
DNA: TGTGCCAGTAGTATGAGGGGGGGCTACAATGAGCAGTTCTTC

V: TRBV19
size: -
J: TRBJ1-3
D: -
CDR3: CASSIFGSKNSGNTIYF
DNA: TGTGCCAGTAGTATATTTGGCAGTAAAAACTCTGGAAACACCATATATTTT

V: TRBV27
size: -
J: TRBJ2-2
D: TRBD2
CDR3: CASSLSMGGTGELFF
DNA: TGTGCCAGCAGTTTATCCATGGGGGGGACCGGGGAGCTGTTTTTT

V: TRBV5-4
size: -
J: TRBJ2-5
D: TRBD2
CDR3: CASRLAGAQETQYF
DNA: TGTGCCAGCCGACTAGCGGGAGCGCAAGAGACCCAGTACTTC

V: TRBV30
size: -
J: TRBJ2-1
D: -
CDR3: CACSRGGPRGSYNEQFF
DNA: TGTGCCTGCTCCCGCGGCGGGCCCCGGGGCTCCTACAATGAGCAGTTCTTC

V: TRBV30
size: -
J: TRBJ2-2
D: -
CDR3: CAREYRAGELFF
DNA: TGTGCCCGGGAGTACCGGGCCGGGGAGCTGTTTTTT